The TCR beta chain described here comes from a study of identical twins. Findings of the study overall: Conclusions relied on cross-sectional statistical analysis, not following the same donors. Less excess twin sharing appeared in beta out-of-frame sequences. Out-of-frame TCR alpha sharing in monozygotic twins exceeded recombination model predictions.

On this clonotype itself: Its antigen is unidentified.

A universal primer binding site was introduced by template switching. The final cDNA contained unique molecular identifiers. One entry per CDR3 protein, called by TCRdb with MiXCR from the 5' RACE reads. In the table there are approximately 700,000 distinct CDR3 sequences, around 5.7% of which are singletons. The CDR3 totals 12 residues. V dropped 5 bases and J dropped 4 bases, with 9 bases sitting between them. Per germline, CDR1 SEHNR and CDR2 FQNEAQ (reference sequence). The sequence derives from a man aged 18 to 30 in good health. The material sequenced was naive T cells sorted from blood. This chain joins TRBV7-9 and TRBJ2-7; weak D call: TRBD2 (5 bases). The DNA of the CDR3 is TGTGCCAGCAGCCAGGACTGGTACGAGCAGTACTTC. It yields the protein CASSQDWYEQYF.